Below are 32 T cell receptor beta chains sequenced from a single sample in a study of shared clonotypes between healthy human individuals. TCRdb's table, derived via immunoSEQ multiplex PCR, lists solely in-frame clones and lacks some. Among some 2,000,000 clones, over 85% were seen once, and the ten largest hold 0.13%. Material for sequencing was naive CD4+ T cells sorted from blood. The subset is: CD45RA+ positively selected. The origin of the receptors is a young man in good health.

The chain combines TRBV7-2 with TRBJ2-1; D is undetermined. The CDR3 extends over 15 amino acids. V was shortened by 0 bases and J by 7 bases, with 13 bases between the two germline ends. The germline V gene encodes CDR1 SGHTA and CDR2 FQGNSA. CDR3 DNA sequence: TGTGCCAGCAGCTTAGCAGGTATGGGCCAGAATGAGCAGTTCTTC. This codes for CASSLAGMGQNEQFF.

The chain employs TRBV29-1 and TRBJ2-5; D gene unclear. This CDR3 is 10 amino acids long. The germline gives CDR1 SQVTM, CDR2 ANQGSEA. V lost 0 bases and J 6 bases, leaving 2 bases between the germline ends. This CDR3 reads CSVEEQTQYF. As DNA, the CDR3 is TGCAGCGTTGAAGAGCAGACCCAGTACTTC.

A word on this clone: Mismatch with germline at one junction end may stem from a read error. The chain carries TRBV2 and TRBJ2-2; 8 nucleotides match TRBD2. CDR3 length: 15 amino acids. Germline CDR1 reads SNHLY; CDR2 reads FYNNEI. The CDR3 bases are TGTGCCAGCAGTGAAGTTAGCGGGAACGCCGGGGAGCTGTTTTTT. Its translation: CASSEVSGNAGELFF.

A remark on this clone: The sample carries other DNA sequences with the same CDR3. The rearrangement uses TRBV9 and TRBJ1-3, with 7 bases matching TRBD1. V gave up 0 bases and J gave up 2 bases; unmatched junction bases: 2. Germline V CDR1 and CDR2: SGDLS, YYNGEE. The CDR3 has 15 amino acids. The CDR3 reads CASSVAGTAGNTIYF. CDR3 DNA sequence: TGTGCCAGCAGCGTAGCGGGGACAGCTGGAAACACCATATATTTT.

The genes are TRBV19 and TRBJ1-5, with TRBD1 matching over 7 bases. Germline values: CDR1 LNHDA, CDR2 SQIVND (reference sequence). The CDR3 spans 15 residues. V dropped 3 bases and J dropped 1; count of bases not matched to a gene: 3. The DNA of the CDR3 is TGTGCCAGTAGTATGAAGGACAGGAGCAATCAGCCCCAGCATTTT. Translating gives CASSMKDRSNQPQHF.

This chain uses TRBV4-3 with TRBJ2-3, with 14 bases matching TRBD2. Trimming took 4 bases from V and 2 from J; bases not matched to a gene: 5. CDR1 is LGHNA and CDR2 is YSLEER in the germline V gene. The CDR3 sequence is 17 residues long. CDR3 residues: CASSRGTSGSSTDTQYF. Written as DNA, the CDR3 is TGCGCCAGCAGCCGAGGGACTAGCGGGAGTTCCACAGATACGCAGTATTTT.

On this clone: Additional DNA sequences in this sample encode the identical CDR3. DNA of the CDR3: TGTGCCTGGAACCCAGGGACTAGCGGGTACAATGAGCAGTTCTTC. Translating gives CAWNPGTSGYNEQFF. The J gene is TRBJ2-1, the V gene TRBV30, with 12 bases aligning to TRBD2. V was clipped by 4 bases and J by 4 bases; unmatched bases: 5. Germline-derived CDR1 and CDR2 are GTSNPN and SVGIG (reference sequence). This CDR3 spans 15 amino acids.

V usage is TRBV25-1 and J usage is TRBJ1-3; D is perhaps TRBD1 (6 bases). Trimming took off 6 bases at V and 2 bases at J, with 14 bases between the two ends. The CDR3 is 15 residues long. Germline CDR1 is MGHDK and CDR2 is SYGVNS. CDR3 DNA sequence: TGTGCCAGCAGGGGGGCAGGGAAGGCTGGAAACACCATATATTTT. It yields the protein CASRGAGKAGNTIYF.

The V gene is TRBV5-6, the J gene TRBJ2-7; 7 bases line up with TRBD2. V lost 3 bases, J lost 2 bases, and 14 bases stayed unmatched. Looked up from germline, CDR1 is SGHDT and CDR2 is YYEEEE. The CDR3 sequence is 17 residues long. The CDR3 DNA reads TGTGCCAGCAGCTCGGATCCTCGGCGGACTAGAACCTACGAGCAGTACTTC. It specifies CASSSDPRRTRTYEQYF.

The V call is TRBV21-1, the J call TRBJ1-5. TRBV21-1 is designated a pseudogene. This CDR3 has 14 amino acids. For the CDR3, the DNA is TGTGCCAGCAGCAATGGAGAAGGCTGGCAGCCCCAGCATTTT. This encodes CASSNGEGWQPQHF.

This clone appeared a few times. The chain joins TRBV5-4 to TRBJ1-6, with 8 bases identical to TRBD1. Germline V gene lookup returns CDR1 SGHNT and CDR2 YYREEE (reference sequence). The CDR3 contains 14 residues. V gave up 4 bases and J gave up 8 bases; unmatched junction bases: 5. CDR3 in DNA: TGTGCCAGCAGCATAGCAGGGGGCGATTCACCCCTCCACTTT. Its translation: CASSIAGGDSPLHF. Drawing the rest from reference TRBV5-4 and TRBJ1-6, the complete variable domain is ETGVTQSPTHLIKTRGQQVTLRCSSQSGHNTVSWYQQALGQGPQFIFQYYREEENGRGNFPPRFSGLQFPNYSSELNVNALELDDSALYLCASSIAGGDSPLHFGNGTRLTVT.

V gene TRBV6-6 combines with J gene TRBJ2-2; no reliable D call. Germline assignment: CDR1 MNHNY and CDR2 SVGAGI (reference sequence). The CDR3 loop spans 15 amino acids. The V end lost 6 bases, the J end lost 4 bases, and 15 bases lay between the germline ends. The CDR3 DNA sequence: TGTGCCAGCAGCCGAATAGAAGTCGGCACCGGGGAGCTGTTTTTT. As protein: CASSRIEVGTGELFF.

This chain links TRBV7-9 with TRBJ2-5; tentative D call: TRBD2 (6 bases). This CDR3 spans 13 amino acids. The germline V and J ends were trimmed by 5 bases and 4 bases, with 11 bases remaining between them. CDR1 and CDR2 from the germline V gene are SEHNR and FQNEAQ (reference sequence). The CDR3 DNA sequence: TGTGCCAGCAGCCAGGTGGGGGGAGAGACCCAGTACTTC. Encoded protein: CASSQVGGETQYF.

Details on this clone: Different DNA sequences within this sample yield the same CDR3. The chain recombines TRBV5-4 with TRBJ2-7; tentatively, D is TRBD1 (5 bases). The ends were cut back, 4 bases at V and 4 bases at J, with 12 bases in the middle. The CDR3 runs 13 residues. Germline V gives CDR1 SGHNT, CDR2 YYREEE (reference sequence). CDR3 sequence reads: CASSLQGAYEQYF. The DNA for the CDR3 is TGTGCCAGCAGCCTCCAGGGTGCTTACGAGCAGTACTTC.

On this clone itself: The same CDR3 also results from other DNA sequences found in this sample. The chain uses TRBV6-1 and TRBJ2-5; the D is unclear. CDR3 length equals 10 residues. Germline CDR1 MNHNS, CDR2 SASEGT. Between the trimmed V and J ends, which lost 8 bases and 4 bases, there was a span of 5 bases. The CDR3: CASRRETQYF. As DNA, the CDR3 is TGTGCCAGCCGACGAGAGACCCAGTACTTC.

V gene TRBV25-1 combines with J gene TRBJ2-5, with no clear D. This CDR3 contains 12 residues. Germline V lookup: CDR1 MGHDK, CDR2 SYGVNS. V shed 4 bases and J shed 5 bases, with 8 bases lying between them. CDR3 nucleotide sequence: TGTGCCAGCAGTGTTAGTATGGAGACCCAGTACTTC. The encoded protein is CASSVSMETQYF.

This clone was counted once. The chain joins TRBV28 to TRBJ1-1, with D hard to call. Germline loops: CDR1 MDHEN, CDR2 SYDVKM. This CDR3 comprises 11 residues. V was pared by 8 bases and J by 2 bases, with 6 bases between. The CDR3 DNA reads as TGTGCCAGCTACTCCAACACTGAAGCTTTCTTT. Translated, it gives CASYSNTEAFF.

The chain couples TRBV14 to TRBJ2-7, with 9 bases lining up with TRBD2. The CDR3 covers 16 residues. Per the germline V gene, CDR1 is SGHDN and CDR2 is FVKESK. After removal of 3 bases from V and 2 bases from J, the junction contained 8 bases not matched to a gene. The CDR3 reads CASSHGAGGPPYEQYF. Written as DNA, the CDR3 is TGTGCCAGCAGCCATGGGGCGGGAGGGCCTCCCTACGAGCAGTACTTC.

The chain joins TRBV7-3 to TRBJ2-7; D uncertain. The germline gives CDR1 SGHTA, CDR2 FQGTGA. V was shortened by 0 bases and J by 4 bases, with 7 bases between the two germline ends. The length of the CDR3 is 13 residues. CDR3 amino acids: CASSLTGRYEQYF. In DNA, the CDR3 is TGTGCCAGCAGCTTAACTGGTCGATACGAGCAGTACTTC.

V is TRBV6-5 and J is TRBJ2-2, with 7 bases that match TRBD1. CDR1 is MNHEY and CDR2 is SVGAGI in the germline V gene. The CDR3 consists of 15 residues. The V and J ends lost 6 bases and 2 bases, in that order; junction bases with no gene match: 6. The CDR3 protein is CASRPGQINTGELFF. CDR3 DNA: TGTGCCAGCAGACCGGGACAGATCAACACCGGGGAGCTGTTTTTT.

The CDR3 here is CAWSRGQGVPSLHF. DNA of the CDR3: TGTGCCTGGAGCCGCGGACAGGGGGTGCCGTCCCTCCACTTT. The chain carries TRBV30 and TRBJ1-6; 10 bases are a match to TRBD1. The germline V gene encodes CDR1 GTSNPN and CDR2 SVGIG (reference sequence). The CDR3 consists of 14 residues. V dropped 3 bases and J dropped 14; count of bases not matched to a gene: 10.

The chain is built from TRBV7-2 and TRBJ2-3, with 8 bases that match TRBD2. The trim removed 8 bases at V and 9 bases at J, leaving 4 bases unmatched. CDR3 length equals 11 residues. Germline V gene lookup returns CDR1 SGHTA and CDR2 FQGNSA. The CDR3 DNA is TGTGCCAGCCGAATAGCGGGGACGCAGTATTTT. It encodes CASRIAGTQYF.

The rearrangement uses TRBV4-1 and TRBJ1-2; 8 nucleotides line up with TRBD1. The CDR3 covers 16 residues. Trimming removed 1 base from V and 4 bases from J; junction bases left unmatched: 8. Looked up from germline, CDR1 is MGHRA and CDR2 is YSYEKL. The DNA of the CDR3 is TGCGCCAGCAGCCAAGCAGGACAGGGTTCCAGCTATGGCTACACCTTC. Translating gives CASSQAGQGSSYGYTF.

This clone turned up a few times. The same CDR3 is also encoded by other DNA sequences in this sample. This chain joins TRBV18 and TRBJ1-2, with a possible D match to TRBD1 (5 bases). The CDR3 length is 13 residues. The germline gives CDR1 KGHSH, CDR2 LQKENI. V dropped 0 bases and J dropped 3 bases, with 5 bases sitting between them. The CDR3 DNA sequence: TGTGCCAGCTCACCACCGGGGGACTATGGCTACACCTTC. Its translation: CASSPPGDYGYTF.

The chain uses TRBV29-1 and TRBJ1-2, with unresolved D. The CDR3 covers 13 residues. Germline CDR1 SQVTM, CDR2 ANQGSEA. V gave up 4 bases and J gave up 1 base, with 10 bases separating them. CDR3 protein: CSVAKDYNYGYTF. In nucleotides, the CDR3 is TGCAGCGTTGCTAAGGACTATAACTATGGCTACACCTTC.

The chain links TRBV1 to TRBJ2-1; TRBD2 is the table's D call and was not checked against the DNA. TRBV1 has pseudogene status. This CDR3 comprises 18 residues. The CDR3 DNA follows: TGCACCAGCAGCCAAGAAGTGACTCTAGCGGGGGACACCAATGAGCAGTTCTTC. It codes for CTSSQEVTLAGDTNEQFF.

To note about this clone: This CDR3 is also generated by other DNA sequences in the sample. This chain uses TRBV6-5 with TRBJ2-7, with TRBD1 matching 11 bases. Germline V lookup: CDR1 MNHEY, CDR2 SVGAGI. Unmatched junction bases numbered 5, after V lost 4 bases and J lost 3 bases. This CDR3 has 15 amino acids. The CDR3 reads CASSSPGQGDYEQYF. In nucleotides, the CDR3 is TGTGCCAGCAGTTCGCCGGGACAGGGGGACTACGAGCAGTACTTC.

The rearrangement uses TRBV7-2 and TRBJ1-4, with 7 bases matching TRBD1. The germline V gene has CDR1 SGHTA and CDR2 FQGNSA. V lost 4 bases, J lost 5 bases, and 7 bases stayed unmatched. There are 15 residues in the CDR3. This chain's CDR3 is CASSSQTGINEKLFF. The CDR3 DNA sequence: TGTGCCAGCAGCTCTCAGACAGGGATCAATGAAAAACTGTTTTTT.

This sequence joins TRBV28 and TRBJ1-1; D is possibly TRBD1 (6 bases). CDR3 length: 14 residues. Germline assignment: CDR1 MDHEN and CDR2 SYDVKM. The V gene lost 6 bases and the J gene lost 1 base, with 12 bases spanning the gap. DNA for the CDR3: TGTGCCAGCAGGAGTGGGGGCGCGAACACTGAAGCTTTCTTT. This translates into CASRSGGANTEAFF. The variable domain in full, completed from reference TRBV28 and TRBJ1-1, reads DVKVTQSSRYLVKRTGEKVFLECVQDMDHENMFWYRQDPGLGLRLIYFSYDVKMKEKGDIPEGYSVSREKKERFSLILESASTNQTSMYLCASRSGGANTEAFFGQGTRLTVV.

This clone appeared a single time. The chain combines TRBV18 with TRBJ2-1; 12 bases are a match to TRBD2. Trimming cost V 5 bases and J 5 bases; bases outside gene matches: 7. The germline V gene has CDR1 KGHSH and CDR2 LQKENI. CDR3 length equals 16 residues. CDR3 loop: CASSTLLAGGDNEQFF. The CDR3 DNA sequence: TGTGCCAGCTCAACTCTACTAGCGGGAGGCGACAATGAGCAGTTCTTC.

Note on this clone: It may be a read error: a sequence one base away is much more abundant. The chain recombines TRBV29-1 with TRBJ2-2, with D perhaps matching TRBD1 or TRBD2 (5 bases each). The CDR3 spans 14 residues. The V gene's germline CDR1 is SQVTM and CDR2 ANQGSEA. V was shortened by 4 bases and J by 5 bases, with 14 bases between the two germline ends. This CDR3 reads CSVVRGTGTGELFF. The CDR3, as DNA: TGCAGCGTTGTTCGAGGGACGGGAACCGGGGAGCTGTTTTTT.

This sequence joins TRBV5-1 and TRBJ2-3; 8 bases align to TRBD2. With V trimmed by 9 bases and J by 2 bases, 8 bases remained unmatched. CDR3 size: 14 residues. Germline lookup yields CDR1 SGHRS and CDR2 YFSETQ. Written as DNA, the CDR3 is TGCGCCACCCGGCGGGGGGAGGCCACAGATACGCAGTATTTT. This codes for CATRRGEATDTQYF.